The entry that follows covers one T cell receptor beta chain sequence. Its specificity is unknown. The entry originates in a study of metastatic and nonmetastatic thyroid tumors. The CDR3 totals 18 residues. J was trimmed by 0 bases and V by 1 base; bases with no gene match: 11. Germline V gene sequence: CDR1 SGHNT, CDR2 YYREEE (reference sequence). Whole-study results and caveats: It was reportedly found that TCR beta diversity was significantly higher in malignant thyroid tumors than in benign nodules, a difference seen in both blood and tumor samples.

No patient received treatment before thyroid surgery. TCRdb re-processed the PCR reads through MiXCR. This sample yields almost 85,000 clones, of which about an eighth are seen a single time; around 10% belongs to the top ten. The chain recombines TRBV5-4 with TRBJ2-7; TRBD2 matches at 9 bases. Specimen: tumor tissue. This TCR came from a female donor with papillary thyroid cancer or a benign thyroid nodule (not recorded which). Some clones in this sample may be carry-over from other donors' samples. This CDR3 is CASSLLGLAGDISYEQYF. CDR3 in DNA: TGTGCCAGCAGCTTGTTGGGACTAGCTGGTGATATCTCCTACGAGCAGTACTTC.